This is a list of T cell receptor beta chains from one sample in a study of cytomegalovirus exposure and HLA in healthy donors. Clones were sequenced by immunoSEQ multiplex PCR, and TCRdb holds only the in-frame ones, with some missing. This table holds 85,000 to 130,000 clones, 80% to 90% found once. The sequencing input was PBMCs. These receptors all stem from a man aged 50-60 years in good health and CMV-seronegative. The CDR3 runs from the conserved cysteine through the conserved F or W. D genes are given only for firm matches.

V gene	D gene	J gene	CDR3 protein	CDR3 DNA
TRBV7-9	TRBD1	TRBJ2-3	CASSSGTGGGDTQYF	TGTGCCAGCAGCTCAGGGACAGGTGGCGGAGATACGCAGTATTTT
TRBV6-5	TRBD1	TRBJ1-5	CASSAQTGLNQPQHF	TGTGCCAGCAGTGCCCAGACAGGGCTAAATCAGCCCCAGCATTTT
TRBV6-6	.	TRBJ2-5	CASSFPGEETQYF	TGTGCCAGCAGTTTTCCAGGGGAGGAGACCCAGTACTTC
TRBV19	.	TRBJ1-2	CASSVHTQGTNYGYTF	TGTGCCAGTAGTGTGCATACCCAGGGAACTAACTATGGCTACACCTTC
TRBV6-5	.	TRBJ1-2	CASSYSGHQRHTF	TGTGCCAGCAGTTACTCGGGGCACCAAAGGCACACCTTC
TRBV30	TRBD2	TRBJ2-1	CAAGTSVYNEQFF	TGTGCCGCCGGGACTAGCGTATACAATGAGCAGTTCTTC
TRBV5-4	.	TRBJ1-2	CASSLEQDGYTF	TGTGCCAGCAGCTTGGAACAGGATGGCTACACCTTC
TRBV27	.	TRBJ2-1	CASSASGYNEQFF	TGTGCCAGCAGTGCATCCGGGTACAATGAGCAGTTCTTC
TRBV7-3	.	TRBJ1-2	CASSPLSGGYDGYTF	TGTGCCAGCAGCCCCCTGAGTGGGGGGTACGATGGCTACACCTTC
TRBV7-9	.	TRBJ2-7	CASSDQGIGYEQYF	TGTGCCAGCAGCGATCAGGGGATCGGGTACGAGCAGTACTTC
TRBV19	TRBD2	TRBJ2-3	CASSRGRVSDTDTQYF	TGTGCCAGTAGTAGGGGGAGGGTAAGCGACACAGATACGCAGTATTTT
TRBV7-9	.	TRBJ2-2	CASSLLTGYTGELFF	TGTGCCAGCAGCTTGTTGACGGGATACACCGGGGAGCTGTTTTTT
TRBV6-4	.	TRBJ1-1	CASSRDQGNTEAFF	TGTGCCAGCAGCAGGGATCAGGGGAACACTGAAGCTTTCTTT
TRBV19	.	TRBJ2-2	CASTSLWTVGTGELFF	TGTGCCAGTACCTCCCTATGGACAGTGGGCACCGGGGAGCTGTTTTTT
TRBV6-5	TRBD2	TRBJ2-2	CASSSSGGYTGELFF	TGTGCCAGCAGTTCTAGCGGGGGGTATACCGGGGAGCTGTTTTTT
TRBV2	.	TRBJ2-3	CASRDSDTDTQYF	TGTGCCAGCAGGGACAGTGACACAGATACGCAGTATTTT
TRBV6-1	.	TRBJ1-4	CASTESLGMTEKLFF	TGTGCCAGCACAGAATCCCTCGGGATGACTGAAAAACTGTTTTTT
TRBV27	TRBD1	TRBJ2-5	CASSSGQGIETQYF	TGTGCCAGCAGTTCCGGACAGGGGATTGAGACCCAGTACTTC
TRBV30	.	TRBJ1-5	CAWSVREGGQPQHF	TGTGCCTGGAGTGTACGAGAGGGTGGCCAGCCCCAGCATTTT
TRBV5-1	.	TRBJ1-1	CASSRTDRNTEAFF	TGCGCCAGCAGTCGGACAGACCGAAACACTGAAGCTTTCTTT
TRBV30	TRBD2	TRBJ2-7	CAWSAAGGHGEQYF	TGTGCCTGGAGTGCTGCGGGGGGGCATGGCGAGCAGTACTTC
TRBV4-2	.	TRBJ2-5	CASSQESRGGETQYF	TGTGCCAGCAGCCAAGAATCCAGGGGCGGTGAGACCCAGTACTTC
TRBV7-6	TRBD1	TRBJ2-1	CASSYLGQGAPASYNEQFF	TGTGCCAGCAGCTACCTGGGACAGGGGGCGCCGGCCTCCTACAATGAGCAGTTCTTC
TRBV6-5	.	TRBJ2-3	CASSYSGRGTDTQYF	TGTGCCAGCAGTTACTCGGGGCGTGGTACAGATACGCAGTATTTT